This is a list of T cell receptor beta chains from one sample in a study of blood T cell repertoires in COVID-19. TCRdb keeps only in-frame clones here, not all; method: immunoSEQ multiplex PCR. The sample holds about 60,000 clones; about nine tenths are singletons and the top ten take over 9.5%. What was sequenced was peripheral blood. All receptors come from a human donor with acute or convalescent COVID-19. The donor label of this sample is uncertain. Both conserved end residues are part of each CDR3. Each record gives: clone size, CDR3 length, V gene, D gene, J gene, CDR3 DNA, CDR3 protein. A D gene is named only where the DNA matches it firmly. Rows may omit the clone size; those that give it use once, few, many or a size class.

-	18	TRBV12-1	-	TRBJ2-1	TGTGCCAGCAGCTCACAGACCGGGACTAGCGGGAGTCTAGATGAGCAGTTCTTC	CASSSQTGTSGSLDEQFF
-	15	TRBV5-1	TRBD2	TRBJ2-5	TGCGCCAGCAGCTTACCTAGCGGGGGGCAAGAGACCCAGTACTTC	CASSLPSGGQETQYF
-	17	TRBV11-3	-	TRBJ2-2	TGTGCCAGCAGCGATTCCTGGGCCCAAGCGGACACCGGGGAGCTGTTTTTT	CASSDSWAQADTGELFF
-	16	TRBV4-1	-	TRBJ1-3	TGCGCCAGCAGCCAGCCCGGGACTGTCTCTGGAAACACCATATATTTT	CASSQPGTVSGNTIYF
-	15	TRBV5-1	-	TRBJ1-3	TGCGCCAGCAGCAAGGACGGGAGCTCTGGAAACACCATATATTTT	CASSKDGSSGNTIYF
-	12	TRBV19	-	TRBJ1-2	TGTGCCAGTAGCATAAGCGGGGGGCCCGGCACCTTC	CASSISGGPGTF
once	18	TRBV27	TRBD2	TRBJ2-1	TGTGCCAGCAGACAAACTAGCGGGGGGCTTCTCTCCTACAATGAGCAGTTCTTC	CASRQTSGGLLSYNEQFF
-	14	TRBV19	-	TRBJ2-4	TGTGCCAGTAGTATGGGGGGGCTTAGCAACATTCAGTACTTC	CASSMGGLSNIQYF
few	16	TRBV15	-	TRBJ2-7	TGTGCCACCAGCAGAGCAGTTGGGCCGCGCTCCTACGAGCAGTACTTC	CATSRAVGPRSYEQYF
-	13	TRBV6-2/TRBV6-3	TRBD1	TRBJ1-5	TGTGCCAGCAGTCGACAGGGGTTTCAGCCCCAGCATTTT	CASSRQGFQPQHF
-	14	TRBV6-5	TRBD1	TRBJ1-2	TGTGCCAGCAGTCCGGGACAGGGGAAGCATGGCTACACCTTC	CASSPGQGKHGYTF
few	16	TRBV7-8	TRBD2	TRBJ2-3	TGTGCCAGCAGCTCCATGGGGACTAGCGCACCTGATACGCAGTATTTT	CASSSMGTSAPDTQYF
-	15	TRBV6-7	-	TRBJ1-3	TGTGCCAGCAGTAGAGGTCGGAGTTCTGGAAACACCATATATTTT	CASSRGRSSGNTIYF
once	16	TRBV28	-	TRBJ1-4	TGTGCCAGCACCCTCGCGGGGGATGCAACTAATGAAAAACTGTTTTTT	CASTLAGDATNEKLFF
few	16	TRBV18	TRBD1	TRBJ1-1	TGTGCCAGCTCCCCCAAGGACAGGCCGATTCACACTGAAGCTTTCTTT	CASSPKDRPIHTEAFF
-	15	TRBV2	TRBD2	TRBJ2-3	TGTGCCAGCAATCAGGCGGGACTAGGATTAGATACGCAGTATTTT	CASNQAGLGLDTQYF
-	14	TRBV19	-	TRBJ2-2	TGTGCCAGTAGTATGGGGCGGCGCACCGGGGAGCTGTTTTTT	CASSMGRRTGELFF
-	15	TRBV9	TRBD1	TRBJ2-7	TGTGCCAGCAGCCCCAGGGACAGTCGAGACTACGAGCAGTACTTC	CASSPRDSRDYEQYF
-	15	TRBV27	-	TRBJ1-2	TGTGCCAGCAGTTCCCTTCAGGGAGGCTATGATGGCTACACCTTC	CASSSLQGGYDGYTF
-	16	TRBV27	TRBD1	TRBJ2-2	TGTGCCAGCAGTCTCCTAAGGGACAGGGACACCGGGGAGCTGTTTTTT	CASSLLRDRDTGELFF
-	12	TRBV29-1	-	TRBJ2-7	TGCAGCGTTTTAGTTGTAGCCCGCGAGCAGTACTTC	CSVLVVAREQYF
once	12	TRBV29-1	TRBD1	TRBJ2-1	TGCAGCCGACAGGGGAACGACAATGAGCAGTTCTTC	CSRQGNDNEQFF
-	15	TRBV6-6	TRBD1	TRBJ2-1	TGTGCCAGCAGTTACCCGGGACAGGGATTCAATGAGCAGTTCTTC	CASSYPGQGFNEQFF
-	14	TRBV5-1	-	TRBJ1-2	TGCGCCAGCACTCCGGGGCAGGAGGGCTATGGCTACACCTTC	CASTPGQEGYGYTF
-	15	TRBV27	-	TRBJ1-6	TGTGCCAGCAGGACCAGGGCCTCCTATAATTCACCCCTCCACTTT	CASRTRASYNSPLHF
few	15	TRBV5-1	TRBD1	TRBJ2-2	TGCGCCAGCAGCCTCCCGGGACAGGAGACCGGGGAGCTGTTTTTT	CASSLPGQETGELFF
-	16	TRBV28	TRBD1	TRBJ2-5	TGTGCCAGCAGTCTGACGGGACAGAATCATCGGGAGACCCAGTACTTC	CASSLTGQNHRETQYF
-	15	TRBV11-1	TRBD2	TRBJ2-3	TGTGCCAGCAGCTTAGGGGGGACTAATACAGATACGCAGTATTTT	CASSLGGTNTDTQYF
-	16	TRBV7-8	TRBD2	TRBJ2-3	TGTGCCAGCAGCTTAGCCTTTGGGACTAGTACCGATACGCAGTATTTT	CASSLAFGTSTDTQYF
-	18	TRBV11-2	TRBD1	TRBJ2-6	TGTGCCAGCAGCTCTCCGGGACAGGCCCTCTCTGGGGCCAACGTCCTGACTTTC	CASSSPGQALSGANVLTF
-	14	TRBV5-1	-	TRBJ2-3	TGCGCCAGCAGACCTCGGGGGGCCCCAGATACGCAGTATTTT	CASRPRGAPDTQYF
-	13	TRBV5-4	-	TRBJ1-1	TGTGCCAGCAGCTCCGCCGGGGGCACTGAAGCTTTCTTT	CASSSAGGTEAFF
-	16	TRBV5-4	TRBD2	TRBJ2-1	TGTGCCAGCAGCTTGGCGGGAGGTTTCCGCTACAATGAGCAGTTCTTC	CASSLAGGFRYNEQFF
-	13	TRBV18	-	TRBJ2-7	TGTGCCAGCTCCCGACAGGCCTCCTACGAGCAGTACTTC	CASSRQASYEQYF
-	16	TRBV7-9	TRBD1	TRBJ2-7	TGTGCCAGCAGCTTCCGGGACAGTAGAACTTTTTACGAGCAGTACTTC	CASSFRDSRTFYEQYF
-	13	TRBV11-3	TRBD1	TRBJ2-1	TGTGCCAGCAGCCCCGGACAGGGGAATGAGCAGTTCTTC	CASSPGQGNEQFF
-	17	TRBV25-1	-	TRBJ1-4	TGTGCCAGCAGTGGGGGGAGGGGAAGGGCAACTAATGAAAAACTGTTTTTT	CASSGGRGRATNEKLFF
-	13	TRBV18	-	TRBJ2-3	TGTGCCAGCTCACCAGCCTCTAGAGATACGCAGTATTTT	CASSPASRDTQYF
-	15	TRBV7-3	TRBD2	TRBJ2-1	TGTGCCAGCAGCCCGGGACTAGCGGGAGTGGGTGAGCAGTTCTTC	CASSPGLAGVGEQFF
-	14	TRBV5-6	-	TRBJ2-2	TGTGCCAGCTCGGAGGAACTGAACACCGGGGAGCTGTTTTTT	CASSEELNTGELFF
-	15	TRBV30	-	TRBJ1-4	TGTGCCTGGAGCGCTCCGACTGAATATAATGAAAAACTGTTTTTT	CAWSAPTEYNEKLFF
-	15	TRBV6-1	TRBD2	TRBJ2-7	TGTGCCAGCAGTGATTGGGGACTAGCCCTCTACGAGCAGTACTTC	CASSDWGLALYEQYF
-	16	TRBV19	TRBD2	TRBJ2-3	TGTGCCAGTAACCGCGCTAGCGGGGGGAGCACAGATACGCAGTATTTT	CASNRASGGSTDTQYF
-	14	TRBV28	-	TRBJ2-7	TGTGCCAGCAGGCTTAGGAGCTTTTCCTACGAGCAGTACTTC	CASRLRSFSYEQYF
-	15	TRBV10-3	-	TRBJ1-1	TGTGCCATCAGTGAGTCCGGTCGGTCGAATGAGGAAGCTTTCTTT	CAISESGRSNEEAFF
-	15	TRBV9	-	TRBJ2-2	TGTGCCAGCAGCGTAAGTTTCGGGGGTACCGGGGAGCTGTTTTTT	CASSVSFGGTGELFF
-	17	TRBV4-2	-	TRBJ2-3	TGTGCCAGCAGCCGAGAACTCTCCCAGGGCCCCACAGATACGCAGTATTTT	CASSRELSQGPTDTQYF
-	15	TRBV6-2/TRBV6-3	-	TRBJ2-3	TGTGCCAGCAGTTACTCGACCGGGAGAGCGGCGACGCAGTATTTT	CASSYSTGRAATQYF
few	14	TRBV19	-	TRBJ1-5	TGTGCCAGTAGTAAACAGGTCAACAATCAGCCCCAGCATTTT	CASSKQVNNQPQHF
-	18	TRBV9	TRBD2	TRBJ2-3	TGTGCCAGCAGCGCAGGTCGACCACCCGGGGGGAACACAGATACGCAGTATTTT	CASSAGRPPGGNTDTQYF
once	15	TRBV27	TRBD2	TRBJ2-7	TGTGCCAGCAGTTTAAGTGGGACTAGCAGCTACGAGCAGTACTTC	CASSLSGTSSYEQYF